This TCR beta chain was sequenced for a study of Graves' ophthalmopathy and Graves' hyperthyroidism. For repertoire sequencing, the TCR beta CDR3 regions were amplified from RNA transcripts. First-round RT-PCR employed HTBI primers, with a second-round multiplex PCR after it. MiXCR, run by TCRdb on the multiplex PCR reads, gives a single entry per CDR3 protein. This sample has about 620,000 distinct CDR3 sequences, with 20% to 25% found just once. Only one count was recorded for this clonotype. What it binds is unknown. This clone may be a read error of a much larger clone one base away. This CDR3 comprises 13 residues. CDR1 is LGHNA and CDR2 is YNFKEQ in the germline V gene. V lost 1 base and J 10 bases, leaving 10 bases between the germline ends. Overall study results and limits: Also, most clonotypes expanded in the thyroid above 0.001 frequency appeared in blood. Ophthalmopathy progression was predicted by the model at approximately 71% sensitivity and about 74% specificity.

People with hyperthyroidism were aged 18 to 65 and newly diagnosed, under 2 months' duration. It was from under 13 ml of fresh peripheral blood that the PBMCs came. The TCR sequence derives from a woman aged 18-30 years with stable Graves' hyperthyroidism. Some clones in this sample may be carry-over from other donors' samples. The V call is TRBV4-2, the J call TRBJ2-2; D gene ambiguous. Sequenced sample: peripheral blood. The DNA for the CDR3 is TGTGCCAGCAGCCAAGGGCGGATAGAGGAGCTGTTTTTT. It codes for CASSQGRIEELFF.